The 19 T cell receptor beta chains in this list originate from one sample, sequenced in a study of spatial heterogeneity in lung cancer. Time point given: sample taken at primary tumor resection. Sequencing was performed on whole RNA extracted from tumor and nontumor lung tissue, or from frozen PBMC, and the material was left unsorted. TCRdb reprocessed the 5' RACE reads via MiXCR and lists one record per CDR3 protein. The data show about 53,000 distinct CDR3 sequences, with roughly 6.5% seen just once and about 2.6% held by the top ten. The starting material was PBMCs, obtained at surgery. These receptors were taken from a female donor with early-stage non-small cell lung cancer.

This clonotype was detected ten times or more. The chain carries TRBV28 and TRBJ1-5; D not certain. Germline CDR1 MDHEN, CDR2 SYDVKM. Trimming pared 6 bases from V and 2 bases from J, leaving 8 bases between. The CDR3 is made up of 13 amino acids. CDR3 sequence reads: CASRGFGNQPQHF. The CDR3, as DNA: TGTGCCAGCAGGGGGTTCGGCAATCAGCCCCAGCATTTT.

In this sample, this clonotype turned up many times. The rearrangement joins TRBV14 to TRBJ2-1, with 12 positions matching TRBD2. Germline lookup yields CDR1 SGHDN and CDR2 FVKESK. V lost 0 bases and J lost 7; bases outside the gene matches: 10. This CDR3 has 18 amino acids. The CDR3 spells CASSQDRTSGTTWNEQFF. The CDR3 DNA follows: TGTGCCAGCAGCCAAGACCGGACTAGCGGGACGACCTGGAATGAGCAGTTCTTC. Together with reference TRBV14 and TRBJ2-1, the CDR3 gives the full variable domain: EAGVTQFPSHSVIEKGQTVTLRCDPISGHDNLYWYRRVMGKEIKFLLHFVKESKQDESGMPNNRFLAERTGGTYSTLKVQPAELEDSGVYFCASSQDRTSGTTWNEQFFGPGTRLTVL.

There are many counts of this clonotype. The CDR3 region has the DNA TGTGCCAGCAGCTTAGATCCTGGACCAGGCGCTGAAGCTTTCTTT. Its protein is CASSLDPGPGAEAFF. The V call is TRBV7-2, the J call TRBJ1-1, with unresolved D. Germline CDR1 and CDR2: SGHTA and FQGNSA. The CDR3 length is 15 residues. The V end lost 1 base, the J end lost 6 bases, and 15 bases lay between the germline ends.

This clonotype was seen ten or more times. The V call is TRBV18, the J call TRBJ1-4; D is undetermined. Germline V gene data show CDR1 as KGHSH and CDR2 as LQKENI. The CDR3 runs 14 residues. Trimming cost V 1 base and J 8 bases, with 11 bases left between them. CDR3 sequence (DNA): TGTGCCAGCTCACCACAGTCGGGGAGAGAAAAACTGTTTTTT. Protein product: CASSPQSGREKLFF.

In this sample, this clonotype turned up many times. The V call is TRBV29-1, the J call TRBJ2-6; D gene ambiguous. Trimming removed 3 bases from V and 2 bases from J, with 5 bases in between. The CDR3 contains 13 residues. Germline CDR1 and CDR2: SQVTM and ANQGSEA. CDR3 sequence reads: CSVDSTGANVLTF. DNA of the CDR3: TGCAGCGTTGACAGTACTGGGGCCAACGTCCTGACTTTC.

This clonotype has ten or more counts. The chain recombines TRBV11-2 with TRBJ2-1; D gene uncertain. The CDR3 spans 15 residues. The germline V gene has CDR1 SGHAT and CDR2 FQNNGV. The V end lost 6 bases, the J end lost 6 bases, and 18 bases lay between the germline ends. CDR3: CASRPGSLGINEQFF. The DNA of the CDR3 is TGTGCCAGCAGGCCCGGATCTCTGGGGATCAATGAGCAGTTCTTC.

This clonotype was picked up a small number of times. The V gene is TRBV5-1, the J gene TRBJ1-3, with 8 positions matching TRBD1. The CDR3 is 16 residues long. V dropped 4 bases and J dropped 4; count of bases not matched to a gene: 10. Germline loops: CDR1 SGHRS, CDR2 YFSETQ. The CDR3 coding sequence is TGCGCCAGCAGCCTGCCGACAGGGGAGTCGGGAAACACCATATATTTT. Protein: CASSLPTGESGNTIYF.

This clonotype was seen more than once but under ten times. The chain joins TRBV2 to TRBJ2-6; 8 bases match TRBD1. Germline V gene sequence: CDR1 SNHLY, CDR2 FYNNEI. The length of the CDR3 is 16 residues. The trim removed 8 bases at V and 0 bases at J, leaving 6 bases unmatched. CDR3 bases: TGTGCCAGCGGGGGACAGGACCTCTCTGGGGCCAACGTCCTGACTTTC. It translates to CASGGQDLSGANVLTF.

This clonotype was seen at least ten times. The chain combines TRBV3-1 with TRBJ2-2; D unclear. The CDR3 runs 15 residues. The V gene's germline CDR1 is LGHDT and CDR2 YNNKEL (reference sequence). Trimming stripped 0 bases from V and 4 bases from J, with 9 bases between. The CDR3 DNA reads as TGTGCCAGCAGCCAAGACCCGCCCTCCACCGGGGAGCTGTTTTTT. Translation gives CASSQDPPSTGELFF.

The sample holds many counts of this clonotype. The rearrangement uses TRBV28 and TRBJ1-2; tentative D call: TRBD1 (6 bases). The CDR3 length is 15 residues. Germline loops: CDR1 MDHEN, CDR2 SYDVKM. V lost 1 base and J lost 4, with 13 bases in between. The CDR3 DNA sequence: TGTGCCAGCAGTTTATTGGCAGGGGCTGTCTATGGCTACACCTTC. Amino acid sequence: CASSLLAGAVYGYTF.

CDR3: CASSLKGIYEQYF. The CDR3 coding sequence is TGTGCCAGCAGCCTCAAGGGGATCTACGAGCAGTACTTC. The chain is built from TRBV7-9 and TRBJ2-7; possibly TRBD1 for D (5 bases). Germline V gene lookup returns CDR1 SEHNR and CDR2 FQNEAQ (reference sequence). The CDR3 is 13 residues long. Trimming cost V 5 bases and J 3 bases, with 11 bases left between them. Supplemented by reference TRBV7-9 and TRBJ2-7, the full variable domain reads DTGVSQNPRHKITKRGQNVTFRCDPISEHNRLYWYRQTLGQGPEFLTYFQNEAQLEKSRLLSDRFSAERPKGSFSTLEIQRTEQGDSAMYLCASSLKGIYEQYFGPGTRLTVT.

This clonotype was seen ten or more times. The CDR3 reads CASSRDTSIGNQPQHF. The CDR3 coding sequence is TGTGCCAGTAGTCGGGACACCTCGATAGGAAATCAGCCCCAGCATTTT. The chain links TRBV19 to TRBJ1-5; D perhaps matches TRBD1 (6 bases). Germline values: CDR1 LNHDA, CDR2 SQIVND (reference sequence). The CDR3 runs 16 residues. The germline V and J ends were trimmed by 5 bases and 4 bases, with 18 bases remaining between them.

This clonotype was seen repeatedly, ten times or more. V gene TRBV29-1 combines with J gene TRBJ2-7; TRBD1 aligns across 9 bases. Germline lookup yields CDR1 SQVTM and CDR2 ANQGSEA. This CDR3 has 13 residues. Trimming took 5 bases from V and 3 from J; bases not matched to a gene: 5. The CDR3, as DNA: TGCAGCGTTAGGGGGACAGGGAGCTACGAGCAGTACTTC. Protein: CSVRGTGSYEQYF.

This clonotype was seen a few times. The chain joins TRBV4-1 to TRBJ1-2; D gene uncertain. V was pared by 1 base and J by 4 bases, with 13 bases between. The CDR3 has 15 residues. Germline lookup yields CDR1 MGHRA and CDR2 YSYEKL. The CDR3 DNA sequence: TGCGCCAGCAGCCAAGGAGCGGGCCTAATCTATGGCTACACCTTC. Its translation is CASSQGAGLIYGYTF.

This clonotype was found many times. The V gene is TRBV20-1, the J gene TRBJ2-1; D uncertain. This CDR3 spans 12 amino acids. Trimming left V 3 bases short and J 2 bases short, with 5 bases between. The germline gives CDR1 DFQATT, CDR2 SNEGSKA (reference sequence). CDR3 in amino acids: CSARPTYNEQFF. In DNA, the CDR3 is TGCAGTGCTAGGCCGACCTACAATGAGCAGTTCTTC.

This clonotype appeared many times. The J gene is TRBJ2-7, the V gene TRBV29-1, with TRBD1 matching over 8 bases. Germline trimming cut 6 bases from V and 3 bases from J; bases unmatched to any gene: 7. Germline loops: CDR1 SQVTM, CDR2 ANQGSEA. The CDR3 is 13 amino acids. The CDR3 region has the DNA TGCAGCGTGCCAATCGGACAGGGCTACGAGCAGTACTTC. Amino acids: CSVPIGQGYEQYF.

This clonotype was seen many times. The chain uses TRBV28 and TRBJ1-2; D remains ambiguous. Trimming took 3 bases from V and 3 from J, leaving 5 bases between them. The CDR3 spans 12 residues. The V gene's germline CDR1 is MDHEN and CDR2 SYDVKM. In DNA, the CDR3 is TGTGCCAGCAGTTTCGGACACTATGGCTACACCTTC. Its translation is CASSFGHYGYTF.

The rearrangement uses TRBV5-1 and TRBJ2-7, with D possibly TRBD2 on 6 matching bases. CDR3 length: 15 residues. The V gene's germline CDR1 is SGHRS and CDR2 YFSETQ. V shed 0 bases and J shed 2 bases, with 12 bases lying between them. CDR3 protein: CASSLAGGRTYEQYF. In DNA form, the CDR3 reads TGCGCCAGCAGCTTGGCCGGGGGTAGAACCTACGAGCAGTACTTC. The full variable domain, its missing parts supplied by reference TRBV5-1 and TRBJ2-7, is KAGVTQTPRYLIKTRGQQVTLSCSPISGHRSVSWYQQTPGQGLQFLFEYFSETQRNKGNFPGRFSGRQFSNSRSEMNVSTLELGDSALYLCASSLAGGRTYEQYFGPGTRLTVT.

This clonotype has at least ten counts. The genes are TRBV15 and TRBJ1-1; 10 bases align to TRBD1. Germline CDR1 LNHNV, CDR2 YYDKDF (reference sequence). CDR3 length: 13 residues. V shed 5 bases, J shed 4 bases, and the junction held 1 base outside the gene matches. The CDR3: CATSGDRGTEAFF. CDR3 nucleotide sequence: TGTGCCACCAGCGGGGACAGGGGCACTGAAGCTTTCTTT.